What follows are 5 T cell receptor beta chains derived from one specimen sequenced in a study of CD8 T cells in Susac syndrome. With random hexamers, reverse transcription was performed on roughly 0.5 to 1 ug of RNA. TCRdb reprocessed the immunoSEQ multiplex PCR reads via MiXCR and lists one record per CDR3 protein. The sample has 400,000 to 550,000 distinct CDR3 sequences, about 85% seen once. The sequenced sample was CD8+ T cells from PBMCs. Receptor source: a human donor with multiple sclerosis.

The CDR3 DNA sequence: TGCGCCAGCAGCGGGCCGGGAGAGGGACAGCCCTACGAGCAGTACTTC. This encodes CASSGPGEGQPYEQYF. V and J are TRBV5-1 and TRBJ2-7, with TRBD1 as a possible D gene (7 bases). This CDR3 contains 16 residues. CDR1 is SGHRS and CDR2 is YFSETQ in the germline V gene. V lost 4 bases, J lost 2 bases, and 19 bases lay in between.

The chain carries TRBV19 and TRBJ2-1, with D possibly being TRBD1 (6 bases). V shed 5 bases and J shed 2 bases, with 13 bases lying between them. Germline values: CDR1 LNHDA, CDR2 SQIVND (reference sequence). The CDR3 covers 15 residues. The CDR3 loop reads CASSSQGMTYNEQFF. The CDR3 DNA is TGTGCCAGTAGTTCTCAGGGGATGACCTACAATGAGCAGTTCTTC.

In this sample, this clonotype turned up once. The rearrangement links TRBV28 to TRBJ2-5; 10 bases align to TRBD2. The CDR3 is made up of 16 amino acids. Germline loops: CDR1 MDHEN, CDR2 SYDVKM. The V gene end was trimmed by 4 bases and the J gene end by 5 bases; junction bases not matched to a gene: 10. CDR3 protein: CASSSPLLAGHETQYF. CDR3 in DNA: TGTGCCAGCAGTTCTCCCCTACTAGCGGGACACGAGACCCAGTACTTC.

In its sample, this clonotype was seen once. The CDR3 sequence is CASSNWTGGTTEAFF. CDR3 DNA: TGTGCCAGCAGCAACTGGACAGGCGGAACAACTGAAGCTTTCTTT. V is TRBV7-9 and J is TRBJ1-1; 7 nucleotides match TRBD1. The CDR3 covers 15 residues. Germline trimming cut 5 bases from V and 5 bases from J; bases unmatched to any gene: 11. CDR1 and CDR2 from the germline V gene are SEHNR and FQNEAQ (reference sequence).

This clonotype was observed once. The chain combines TRBV29-1 with TRBJ2-1, with 10 bases identical to TRBD2. The V and J ends lost 3 bases and 7 bases, in that order; junction bases with no gene match: 12. In germline, CDR1 is SQVTM, CDR2 ANQGSEA. The CDR3 runs to 16 residues. The DNA of the CDR3 is TGCAGCGTTGACGGACTAGCGGACTTACTTTGGAATGAGCAGTTCTTC. This gives the protein CSVDGLADLLWNEQFF.